This T cell receptor beta chain was sequenced in a study of T-cell memory formation after mild COVID-19. Germline CDR1 PRHDT, CDR2 FYEKMQ (reference sequence). The V gene lost 5 bases and the J gene lost 10 bases, with 17 bases spanning the gap. The CDR3 has 13 amino acids. This clonotype was counted between two and nine times. Constant-segment primers and 5'RACE yielded cDNA libraries for TCR alpha and TCR beta, each carrying sample barcodes and UMIs. A single record per CDR3 protein comes from TCRdb applying MiXCR to the 5' RACE reads. The table records about 470,000 distinct CDR3 sequences, roughly 25% of them present only once.

The chain has TRBV13 and TRBJ1-1; D is possibly TRBD1 (5 bases). The sequencing input was PBMCs or a T cell subset sorted from them (not recorded which). This sequence was found in an adult woman who had mild COVID-19 (a few samples of this study predate the infection). Cell type and time point are not known. DNA of the CDR3: TGTGCCAGCAGCGGGGGGTTGCAAAAGGGAGCTTTCTTT. Its protein product is CASSGGLQKGAFF.